A single sample is the source of the 28 T cell receptor beta chains below, sequenced in a study of blood T cell repertoires in COVID-19. Sequencing used immunoSEQ multiplex PCR; TCRdb keeps in-frame clones, though not all of them. The sample has 270,000 or so clones, more than 65% seen once. Material: peripheral blood. These receptors came from a woman in her late teens or twenties with acute or convalescent COVID-19.

There are a few counts of this clone. The rearrangement uses TRBV28 and TRBJ2-3, with D tentatively TRBD2 (6 bases). V shed 6 bases and J shed 0 bases, with 19 bases lying between them. This CDR3 has 17 residues. In germline, CDR1 is MDHEN, CDR2 SYDVKM. CDR3 amino acids: CASSPLGAGGSTDTQYF. CDR3 coding DNA: TGTGCCAGCAGCCCCCTAGGTGCCGGGGGAAGCACAGATACGCAGTATTTT.

CDR3 region: CASSLSRQSTQYF. DNA for the CDR3: TGTGCCAGCAGTTTAAGCCGACAGTCGACGCAGTATTTT. The chain joins TRBV28 to TRBJ2-3; tentative D call: TRBD1 (5 bases). Trimming stripped 2 bases from V and 9 bases from J, with 12 bases between. The CDR3 extends over 13 amino acids. Germline V gene lookup returns CDR1 MDHEN and CDR2 SYDVKM.

The chain couples TRBV21-1 to TRBJ2-7; TRBD1 is the table's D call and was not checked against the DNA. TRBV21-1 is a pseudogene segment. The CDR3 runs 12 residues. The chain's CDR3 is CASSIRPGLVRF. For the CDR3, the DNA is TGTGCCAGCAGCATAAGACCAGGTCTCGTACGATTC.

This chain uses TRBV19 with TRBJ2-6; 7 nucleotides match TRBD1. Germline V lookup: CDR1 LNHDA, CDR2 SQIVND (reference sequence). Unmatched junction bases numbered 4, after V lost 1 base and J lost 1 base. The CDR3 extends over 17 amino acids. The CDR3 protein is CASSIAVTGSGANVLTF. CDR3 coding DNA: TGTGCCAGTAGTATAGCGGTGACAGGGTCTGGGGCCAACGTCCTGACTTTC.

The chain carries TRBV28 and TRBJ2-7, with 14 bases that match TRBD2. The CDR3 totals 13 residues. The germline V gene has CDR1 MDHEN and CDR2 SYDVKM. After removal of 10 bases from V and 6 bases from J, the junction contained 5 bases not matched to a gene. This CDR3 is CATSGTSGSEQYF. The CDR3 region has the DNA TGTGCCACCTCCGGGACTAGCGGGAGCGAGCAGTACTTC.

The chain carries TRBV7-3 and TRBJ2-1, with D maybe TRBD2 (5 bases). V lost 5 bases and J lost 0, with 14 bases in between. Germline assignment: CDR1 SGHTA and CDR2 FQGTGA. CDR3 size: 16 residues. The CDR3 nucleotides are TGTGCCAGCAGCGATCGGACTGGAAGCTCCTACAATGAGCAGTTCTTC. Its protein product is CASSDRTGSSYNEQFF.

The chain has TRBV6-5 and TRBJ1-6; D gene uncertain. The CDR3 contains 14 residues. CDR1 is MNHEY and CDR2 is SVGAGI in the germline V gene. Trimming stripped 4 bases from V and 7 bases from J, with 11 bases between. For the CDR3, the DNA is TGTGCCAGCAGTTCAGGACCGGGGAATTCACCCCTCCACTTT. As protein: CASSSGPGNSPLHF.

This clone was counted a few times. A junction boundary mismatches the germline segment, possibly from a read error. V usage is TRBV5-6 and J usage is TRBJ2-7; D might be TRBD2 (6 bases). From germline, CDR1 is SGHDT and CDR2 YYEEEE. This CDR3 has 15 amino acids. CDR3 sequence: CASTHPAGLAAGVDF. The CDR3 nucleotides read TGTGCCAGCACCCACCCTGCGGGGTTAGCGGCCGGCGTGGACTTC.

The rearrangement links TRBV15 to TRBJ1-5; 9 bases fit TRBD1. The germline V gene encodes CDR1 LNHNV and CDR2 YYDKDF (reference sequence). Unmatched junction bases numbered 5, after V lost 4 bases and J lost 7 bases. This CDR3 is 14 amino acids long. The CDR3 DNA is TGTGCCACCAGCAACGGGACAGGGAACCAGCCCCAGCATTTT. It encodes CATSNGTGNQPQHF.

This clone was seen just once. The chain employs TRBV5-1 and TRBJ2-1, with a possible D match to TRBD1 (6 bases). CDR1 is SGHRS, CDR2 YFSETQ, per germline. V lost 5 bases, J lost 6 bases, and 9 bases lay in between. This CDR3 has 12 amino acids. The CDR3 region has the DNA TGCGCCAGCAGACAGGGTTTCAATGAGCAGTTCTTC. As protein: CASRQGFNEQFF.

The rearrangement uses TRBV20-1 and TRBJ1-2, with D uncertain. The CDR3 runs to 11 residues. V lost 2 bases to trimming and J lost 4 bases, with 5 bases between them. Germline V gene sequence: CDR1 DFQATT, CDR2 SNEGSKA (reference sequence). The chain's CDR3 is CSARISYGYTF. In DNA, the CDR3 is TGCAGTGCTAGAATCAGCTATGGCTACACCTTC.

The J gene is TRBJ1-5, the V gene TRBV7-8; a weak D match, TRBD1 (5 bases). Per germline, CDR1 SGHVS and CDR2 FQNEAQ. The V end was cut by 5 bases, the J end by 0 bases, with 11 bases between. The CDR3 loop spans 15 amino acids. This CDR3 is CASSERGNSNQPQHF. In nucleotides, the CDR3 is TGTGCCAGCAGCGAACGGGGGAATAGCAATCAGCCCCAGCATTTT.

V gene TRBV28 combines with J gene TRBJ2-2, with 16 bases aligning to TRBD2. CDR1 and CDR2 from the germline V gene are MDHEN and SYDVKM. CDR3 length: 20 amino acids. V gave up 1 base and J gave up 4 bases; unmatched junction bases: 9. CDR3 coding DNA: TGTGCCAGCAGTTTATTGGGGACTAGCGGGAGGGCCTCTCGCACCGGGGAGCTGTTTTTT. It specifies CASSLLGTSGRASRTGELFF.

This rearrangement joins TRBV5-6 to TRBJ1-2; D unclear. Trimming stripped 0 bases from V and 5 bases from J, with 8 bases between. The CDR3 is 13 amino acids. Germline V gene lookup returns CDR1 SGHDT and CDR2 YYEEEE. Here the CDR3 DNA reads TGTGCCAGCAGCTTGGGTCGGGGTTATGGCTACACCTTC. This codes for CASSLGRGYGYTF. The variable domain in full, with the rest retrieved from reference TRBV5-6 and TRBJ1-2, is DAGVTQSPTHLIKTRGQQVTLRCSPKSGHDTVSWYQQALGQGPQFIFQYYEEEERQRGNFPDRFSGHQFPNYSSELNVNALLLGDSALYLCASSLGRGYGYTFGSGTRLTVV.

This clone was detected only once. This rearrangement joins TRBV6-6 to TRBJ1-2; the match to TRBD1 covers 9 bases. The length of the CDR3 is 16 residues. Germline-derived CDR1 and CDR2 are MNHNY and SVGAGI (reference sequence). V was pared by 5 bases and J by 4 bases, with 11 bases of the junction left unmatched. DNA for the CDR3: TGTGCCAGCAGTAAGGACAGGGGAACTAGAGGCTATGGCTACACCTTC. This codes for CASSKDRGTRGYGYTF.

V usage is TRBV3-1 (or the pseudogene TRBV3-2) and J usage is TRBJ1-2; D might be TRBD1 (5 bases). CDR3 size: 11 residues. The germline V and J ends were trimmed by 4 bases and 8 bases, with 8 bases remaining between them. The germline CDR1 and CDR2 sequences are LGHDT and YNNKEL (reference sequence). CDR3 bases: TGTGCCAGCAGCCCGGGGGTAGGCTACACCTTC. Translating gives CASSPGVGYTF.

This rearrangement joins TRBV28 to TRBJ2-3; D gene ambiguous. The length of the CDR3 is 14 residues. From germline, CDR1 is MDHEN and CDR2 SYDVKM. Trimming left V 3 bases short and J 1 base short, with 8 bases between. The CDR3 sequence is CASSLVQGTDTQYF. DNA for the CDR3: TGTGCCAGCAGTTTGGTCCAGGGCACAGATACGCAGTATTTT.

The chain recombines TRBV6-4 with TRBJ2-2; 8 positions agree with TRBD1. Germline CDR1 MRHNA, CDR2 SNTAGT. V dropped 6 bases and J dropped 3; count of bases not matched to a gene: 3. This CDR3 has 14 amino acids. CDR3 DNA sequence: TGTGCCAGCAGCCCAGGGGGCGACACCGGGGAGCTGTTTTTT. Translation: CASSPGGDTGELFF.

In its sample, this clone was seen a few times. The V gene is TRBV3-1 (or the pseudogene TRBV3-2), the J gene TRBJ2-1; the match to TRBD2 covers 10 bases. The J segment lost 9 bases and the V segment lost 2 bases, leaving 7 bases of the junction unmatched. Germline V gives CDR1 LGHDT, CDR2 YNNKEL (reference sequence). The CDR3 extends over 15 amino acids. CDR3 nucleotides: TGTGCCAGCAGCCAAACTAGCGGGATGGGGTTTGAGCAGTTCTTC. Encoded protein: CASSQTSGMGFEQFF.

V usage is TRBV5-4 and J usage is TRBJ2-1; TRBD1 matches at 11 bases. Losses at the gene ends were 2 bases for V and 6 bases for J; bases not matched to a gene: 4. Germline CDR1 reads SGHNT; CDR2 reads YYREEE (reference sequence). The CDR3 length is 15 residues. The CDR3 DNA is TGTGCCAGCAGCTTCCGGGACAGGGGGACCAATGAGCAGTTCTTC. It specifies CASSFRDRGTNEQFF.

This clone was counted between two and nine times. The J gene is TRBJ2-7, the V gene TRBV2, with D possibly matching TRBD1 (5 bases). V was trimmed by 3 bases and J by 3 bases, leaving 6 bases between them. The CDR3 is made up of 12 amino acids. Looked up from germline, CDR1 is SNHLY and CDR2 is FYNNEI. CDR3 sequence: CASSEQGYEQYF. CDR3 DNA sequence: TGTGCCAGCAGTGAGCAGGGCTACGAGCAGTACTTC.

The gene calls are TRBV28 and TRBJ2-5, with D tentatively TRBD2 (5 bases). Germline V CDR1 and CDR2: MDHEN, SYDVKM. CDR3 length: 17 residues. The V end lost 3 bases, the J end lost 6 bases, and 23 bases lay between the germline ends. In DNA form, the CDR3 reads TGTGCCAGCAGTTTCAGCGCCGGAACGGGAAGAACGAAGACCCAGTACTTC. Protein: CASSFSAGTGRTKTQYF. Supplemented by reference TRBV28 and TRBJ2-5, the full variable domain reads DVKVTQSSRYLVKRTGEKVFLECVQDMDHENMFWYRQDPGLGLRLIYFSYDVKMKEKGDIPEGYSVSREKKERFSLILESASTNQTSMYLCASSFSAGTGRTKTQYFGPGTRLLVL.

The chain is built from TRBV5-5 and TRBJ2-2; D is possibly TRBD2 (6 bases). Germline-derived CDR1 and CDR2 are SGHKS and YYEKEE (reference sequence). V was trimmed by 1 base and J by 2 bases, leaving 9 bases between them. The CDR3 loop spans 15 amino acids. The CDR3 here is CASSLLAVNTGELFF. Written as DNA, the CDR3 is TGTGCCAGCAGCTTGTTAGCGGTAAACACCGGGGAGCTGTTTTTT.

This sequence joins TRBV27 and TRBJ1-1; no clear D. This CDR3 region has 11 residues. CDR1 and CDR2 (germline): MNHEY, SMNVEV (reference sequence). The germline V and J ends were trimmed by 3 bases and 7 bases, with 6 bases remaining between them. CDR3 sequence (DNA): TGTGCCAGCAGTTTCGGGAATGAAGCTTTCTTT. Protein: CASSFGNEAFF.

This clone has just one count. In DNA, the CDR3 is TGTGCCTGGAGTGACGGCAGGGGGAATGGCTACACCTTC. It codes for CAWSDGRGNGYTF. The chain has TRBV30 and TRBJ1-2; 7 bases are shared with TRBD1. CDR3 size: 13 residues. The V segment lost 1 base and the J segment 6 bases; nucleotides outside the gene matches: 5. Germline V gene lookup returns CDR1 GTSNPN and CDR2 SVGIG (reference sequence).

This clone was detected only a few times. The chain combines TRBV2 with TRBJ2-1; TRBD2 aligns across 12 bases. V was pared by 11 bases and J by 5 bases, with 7 bases of the junction left unmatched. CDR3 size: 14 residues. Germline V lookup: CDR1 SNHLY, CDR2 FYNNEI. CDR3 protein: CASASGRADNEQFF. DNA for the CDR3: TGTGCCTCTGCTAGCGGGAGGGCCGACAATGAGCAGTTCTTC. Variable domain in full (rest from reference TRBV2 and TRBJ2-1): EPEVTQTPSHQVTQMGQEVILRCVPISNHLYFYWYRQILGQKVEFLVSFYNNEISEKSEIFDDQFSVERPDGSNFTLKIRSTKLEDSAMYFCASASGRADNEQFFGPGTRLTVL.

J is TRBJ2-7 and V is TRBV10-3; 10 bases are a match to TRBD2. The CDR3 runs to 14 residues. The J segment lost 1 base and the V segment lost 4 bases, leaving 1 base of the junction unmatched. Germline V lookup: CDR1 ENHRY, CDR2 SYGVKD. CDR3 sequence (DNA): TGTGCCATCAGTGGTAGCGGGAGGTCCTACGAGCAGTACTTC. It is translated as CAISGSGRSYEQYF.

The rearrangement uses TRBV6-6 and TRBJ1-6; D is uncertain. Germline loops: CDR1 MNHNY, CDR2 SVGAGI (reference sequence). Trimming shortened V by 6 bases and J by 8 bases, and 11 bases separated the two germline ends. The CDR3 covers 13 residues. The CDR3 sequence is CASSLEGYSPLHF. CDR3 DNA: TGTGCCAGCAGCCTCGAGGGCTATTCACCCCTCCACTTT.